This is a list of T cell receptor beta chains from one sample in a study of T cell repertoires in cytomegalovirus infection. Their antigens remain unidentified. TCRdb re-called the reads through MiXCR, storing one row per CDR3 protein. This table has roughly 68,000 distinct CDR3 sequences, around 20% appearing once. The sample was CD8+ T cells from cultured PBMCs, taken from culture after CMV antigen stimulation. The receptors were gathered from a human donor in good health (CMV status not recorded). Some clones in this sample may be carry-over from other donors' samples. CDR3s include the opening cysteine and the closing phenylalanine or tryptophan. Each record gives: clone size, V gene, J gene, D gene, CDR3 DNA, CDR3 protein. D genes are given only for firm matches. Clone size is not always given. Where it is, it says once, few, many or a class for expanded clones.

>few|TRBV5-5|TRBJ2-7|.
TGTGCCAGCAGCTTCCCCAGGGGGGGCGGCTCCTACGAGCAGTACTTC
CASSFPRGGGSYEQYF
>few|TRBV7-9|TRBJ2-5|TRBD1
TGTGCCAGCAGCTCAATTGGACAGGGAAGGGAAGAGACCCAGTACTTC
CASSSIGQGREETQYF
>.|TRBV7-9|TRBJ2-7|.
TGTGCCAGCAGCTTAGATAGGCCCGAGAAGCAGCGAGTCTATCTCTACGAGCAGTACTTC
CASSLDRPEKQRVYLYEQYF
>.|TRBV6-2/TRBV6-3|TRBJ1-5|.
TGTGCCAGCATGGGGCTAAAGGGACCCGATCAGCCCCAGCATTTT
CASMGLKGPDQPQHF
>.|TRBV10-3|TRBJ2-1|TRBD2
TGTGCCATCAATCCGGGACTAGCGGGCTCCTACAATGAGCAGTTCTTC
CAINPGLAGSYNEQFF
>few|TRBV12-3/TRBV12-4|TRBJ1-1|.
TGTGCCAGCAGTTTAACCAGGGGTCCGAACACTGAAGCTTTCTTT
CASSLTRGPNTEAFF
>.|TRBV5-6|TRBJ1-2|.
TGTGCCAGCAGCTTGGAGAGGTACCTAGCTAACTATGGCTACACCTTC
CASSLERYLANYGYTF
>.|TRBV4-1|TRBJ1-2|.
TGCGCCAGCAGTTACCGCCGGACGTCGGTAAACTATGGCTACACCTTC
CASSYRRTSVNYGYTF
>many|TRBV7-8|TRBJ2-1|.
TGTGCCAGCAGCTTAGCTGGTGGGTGGGGGAACAATGAGCAGTTCTTC
CASSLAGGWGNNEQFF
>.|TRBV28|TRBJ1-2|.
TGTGCCAGCAGGCCACGAGAGGGGCGAAACTATGGCTACACCTTC
CASRPREGRNYGYTF
>few|TRBV27|TRBJ1-2|.
TGTGCCAACAGTTTATCGGGGGCAGGGGAGAGGAACTATGGCTACACCTTC
CANSLSGAGERNYGYTF
>.|TRBV7-6|TRBJ1-5|.
TGTGCCAGCAGCCAGTATTCCCGGGAGAAGACGGGCAATCAGCCCCAGCATTTT
CASSQYSREKTGNQPQHF
>few|TRBV7-9|TRBJ2-1|.
TGTGCCAGCAGCTTAGTTTCCAGAAACAATGAGCAGTTCTTC
CASSLVSRNNEQFF
>.|TRBV28|TRBJ1-1|TRBD1
TGTGCCAGCAGTTTGTCGGGACAGGGCTTCATGAACACTGAAGCTTTCTTT
CASSLSGQGFMNTEAFF
>few|TRBV6-2/TRBV6-3|TRBJ1-2|.
TGTGCCAGCAGTTACTCCTCGGGATATAAACAATATGGCTACACCTTC
CASSYSSGYKQYGYTF
>many|TRBV7-9|TRBJ2-7|.
TGTGCCAGCAGCTTGGGTGTCTACGAGCAGTACTTC
CASSLGVYEQYF
>few|TRBV11-1|TRBJ2-7|TRBD1
TGTGCCAGCAGCTTAGTGGGACAGGGTCGCGAGCAGTACTTC
CASSLVGQGREQYF
>few|TRBV7-2|TRBJ1-6|TRBD1
TGTGCCAGCAGCTTGGACAGGTTCTCACCCCTCCACTTT
CASSLDRFSPLHF
>.|TRBV7-2|TRBJ2-5|.
TGTGCCAGCAGCTTAAACGCGCTTGAGACCCAGTACTTC
CASSLNALETQYF
>.|TRBV6-2/TRBV6-3|TRBJ2-1|.
TGTGCCAGCAGTTACTCTGGGGGCTCCTACAATGAGCAGTTCTTC
CASSYSGGSYNEQFF
>few|TRBV27|TRBJ2-7|TRBD2
TGTGCCAGCAGTTCCCAGGGACTAGCGGGACGCTACGAGCAGTACTTC
CASSSQGLAGRYEQYF
>few|TRBV6-2/TRBV6-3|TRBJ1-2|.
TGTGCCAGCAGTTACTCGAGGCAGGCGATGAACTATGGCTACACCTTC
CASSYSRQAMNYGYTF
>few|TRBV7-8|TRBJ2-7|TRBD1
TGTGCCAGCAGCTTAGAAATGGGACAGCACTACGAGCAGTACTTC
CASSLEMGQHYEQYF
>.|TRBV6-2/TRBV6-3|TRBJ1-2|.
TGTGCCAGCAGCCTATTTCGGACACGGCTGGACTATGGCTACACCTTC
CASSLFRTRLDYGYTF
>many|TRBV6-1|TRBJ2-7|TRBD1
TGTGCCAGCAGTGAGAGGGGGCTCTACGAGCAGTACTTC
CASSERGLYEQYF
>.|TRBV27|TRBJ2-7|.
TGTGCCAGCTCCGGGCGGGGCTACGAGCAGTACTTC
CASSGRGYEQYF
>.|TRBV7-2|TRBJ2-1|.
TGTGCCAGCAGCTTAGTAGGACTCTACAATGAGCAGTTCTTC
CASSLVGLYNEQFF
>.|TRBV7-2|TRBJ2-1|.
TGTGCCAGCAGCTTAGGGCTAACAGACTCCTACAATGAGCAGTTCTTC
CASSLGLTDSYNEQFF
>many|TRBV2|TRBJ2-7|.
TGTGCCAGCAGTCCAGGGACGGCTATAGGATTCTTC
CASSPGTAIGFF
>few|TRBV4-1|TRBJ1-2|.
TGCGCCAGCAGCCAAGGACGTGGCTACACCTTC
CASSQGRGYTF
>.|TRBV7-2|TRBJ2-7|TRBD2
TGTGCCAGCAGCTATCGGACTAGCGGGGGGGGGGCCCACGAGCAGTACTTC
CASSYRTSGGGAHEQYF
>many|TRBV7-2|TRBJ1-6|TRBD1
TGTGCCAGCAGCTTTGGGACAGGGGGTTCACCCCTCCACTTT
CASSFGTGGSPLHF
>few|TRBV27|TRBJ2-6|TRBD1
TGTGCCAGCGGCAGGGGGTTCGCTGGGGCCAACGTCCTGACTTTC
CASGRGFAGANVLTF
>.|TRBV7-2|TRBJ2-3|.
TGTGCCAGCAGCTTAAGCTCCGTGGCAACAGGGGGGGGAAACACAGATACGCAGTATTTT
CASSLSSVATGGGNTDTQYF